These T cell receptor beta chains were read from a single sample in a study of blood T cell repertoires in COVID-19. Sequencing used immunoSEQ multiplex PCR; TCRdb keeps in-frame clones, though not all of them. The table has roughly 100,000 clones, approximately 90% seen once. Sequences were obtained from peripheral blood. These receptors came from a woman at least 80 years old in a cohort sampled during active COVID-19. Each CDR3 is given with its conserved first and last residue. The D gene is left open where the match is weak. Clone size, where shown, is once, few, many, or a class for clones that have expanded.

TRBV28	TRBJ2-5	TRBD2	14	.	CASSFVAGQETQYF	TGTGCCAGCAGTTTTGTAGCGGGGCAAGAGACCCAGTACTTC
TRBV5-1	TRBJ2-1	TRBD2	16	.	CASSLPGLAGVNEQFF	TGCGCCAGCAGCTTACCGGGACTAGCGGGGGTTAATGAGCAGTTCTTC
TRBV2	TRBJ2-7	.	13	.	CASSEQGLYEQYF	TGTGCCAGCAGTGAACAGGGTCTCTACGAGCAGTACTTC
TRBV5-1	TRBJ1-1	.	12	.	CASSFQDTEAFF	TGCGCCAGCAGCTTCCAGGACACTGAAGCTTTCTTT
TRBV6-6	TRBJ1-1	.	14	.	CASSPELPWTEAFF	TGTGCCAGCAGTCCCGAACTACCCTGGACTGAAGCTTTCTTT
TRBV18	TRBJ1-5	TRBD1	14	.	CASSPLGTDQPQHF	TGTGCCAGCTCACCGCTCGGGACAGACCAGCCCCAGCATTTT
TRBV20-1	TRBJ1-1	.	11	.	CSARDRYEAFF	TGCAGTGCTAGAGACAGATATGAAGCTTTCTTT
TRBV10-3	TRBJ1-1	.	13	.	CAISESKTPEAFF	TGTGCCATCAGTGAGTCGAAGACACCTGAAGCTTTCTTT
TRBV7-3	TRBJ2-3	.	14	.	CASSGSASTDTQYF	TGTGCCAGCAGTGGGAGTGCTAGCACAGATACGCAGTATTTT
TRBV27	TRBJ1-5	.	13	.	CARGKGDNQPQHF	TGTGCCAGGGGAAAAGGGGACAATCAGCCCCAGCATTTT
TRBV5-6	TRBJ1-5	.	14	.	CASSLQGSNQPQHF	TGTGCCAGCAGCTTACAGGGAAGCAATCAGCCCCAGCATTTT
TRBV4-2	TRBJ2-6	TRBD2	16	.	CASSQKREVGANVLTF	TGTGCCAGCAGCCAAAAGCGGGAGGTAGGGGCCAACGTCCTGACTTTC
TRBV30	TRBJ1-1	.	12	.	CARDRTNTEAFF	TGTGCCAGAGATCGAACGAACACTGAAGCTTTCTTT
TRBV19	TRBJ1-1	.	12	.	CASSPRQVWAFF	TGTGCCAGTAGTCCCCGACAGGTTTGGGCTTTCTTT
TRBV10-3	TRBJ1-6	TRBD1	14	few	CAISETGGNSPLHF	TGTGCCATCAGTGAGACAGGGGGTAATTCACCCCTCCACTTT
TRBV10-2	TRBJ1-3	.	16	.	CASSGGGDLSGNTIYF	TGCGCCAGCAGTGGAGGGGGAGATCTGTCTGGAAACACCATATATTTT
TRBV5-4	TRBJ1-1	.	16	.	CASSLAGIRMNTEAFF	TGTGCCAGCAGCTTGGCAGGGATACGGATGAACACTGAAGCTTTCTTT
TRBV3-1/TRBV3-2	TRBJ1-3	.	18	once	CASSQERGAIHSGNTIYF	TGTGCCAGCAGCCAAGAGCGGGGGGCTATCCACTCTGGAAACACCATATATTTT
TRBV19	TRBJ2-5	.	13	.	CASSIEGRETQYF	TGTGCCAGTAGTATCGAGGGCAGAGAGACCCAGTACTTC
TRBV19	TRBJ1-1	.	13	.	CASSRVMNTEAFF	TGTGCCAGTAGTAGAGTCATGAACACTGAAGCTTTCTTT
TRBV10-3	TRBJ1-5	TRBD1	15	few	CAISATGASNQPQHF	TGTGCCATCAGCGCGACAGGGGCTAGCAATCAGCCCCAGCATTTT
TRBV3-1/TRBV3-2	TRBJ2-2	.	16	.	CASSQGYGENTGELFF	TGTGCCAGCAGCCAAGGGTACGGGGAGAACACCGGGGAGCTGTTTTTT
TRBV5-1	TRBJ2-1	.	14	.	CASSSGGATNEQFF	TGCGCCAGCTCGTCCGGGGGAGCCACCAATGAGCAGTTCTTC
TRBV10-3	TRBJ2-2	.	14	.	CAIFPGQGSGELFF	TGTGCCATTTTCCCGGGACAAGGGTCCGGGGAGCTGTTTTTT
TRBV7-9	TRBJ2-1	TRBD1	15	.	CASRVGQGSYNEQFF	TGTGCCAGCAGGGTCGGACAGGGATCCTACAATGAGCAGTTCTTC
TRBV9	TRBJ2-7	.	14	few	CASSVSVGGYEQYF	TGTGCCAGCAGCGTGTCTGTAGGAGGGTACGAGCAGTACTTC
TRBV27	TRBJ2-7	.	14	.	CASRPRVAPYEQYF	TGTGCCAGCAGACCGCGGGTTGCACCCTACGAGCAGTACTTC
TRBV5-1	TRBJ2-1	TRBD2	16	.	CASSWGLAGGQGEQFF	TGCGCCAGCAGCTGGGGACTAGCGGGGGGGCAGGGTGAGCAGTTCTTC
TRBV28	TRBJ1-4	TRBD1	15	once	CASSFRQGPGEKLFF	TGTGCCAGCAGTTTCCGACAGGGTCCTGGCGAAAAACTGTTTTTT
TRBV2	TRBJ2-7	TRBD1	12	.	CASRVTGAEQYF	TGTGCCAGCAGAGTTACAGGGGCCGAGCAGTACTTC
TRBV25-1	TRBJ2-2	.	12	.	CASLRMEGMMFF	TGTGCCAGCCTCCGAATGGAGGGTATGATGTTTTTT
TRBV5-6	TRBJ2-7	.	16	.	CASSLGLRGGAYEQYF	TGTGCCAGCAGCCTTGGGCTTCGTGGGGGGGCATACGAGCAGTACTTC
TRBV18	TRBJ1-2	.	16	.	CASSPTHVPTGGGYTF	TGTGCCAGCTCACCAACCCATGTCCCTACAGGTGGTGGCTACACCTTC
TRBV3-1/TRBV3-2	TRBJ1-2	TRBD1	14	.	CASSQETGPSGYTF	TGTGCCAGCAGCCAAGAGACAGGGCCAAGTGGCTACACCTTC
TRBV28	TRBJ2-7	TRBD1	15	.	CASSLGTVTTYEQYF	TGTGCCAGCAGTTTGGGGACAGTCACCACCTACGAGCAGTACTTC
TRBV1	TRBJ2-1	.	17	.	CTSSPYRYYSSYNEQFF	TGCACCAGCAGCCCTTACAGATATTATAGCTCCTACAATGAGCAGTTCTTC
TRBV30	TRBJ1-5	.	13	few	CAWRLGSNQPQHF	TGTGCCTGGAGGTTGGGCAGCAATCAGCCCCAGCATTTT
TRBV4-1	TRBJ1-1	TRBD1	14	.	CASSHTGGAGEAFF	TGCGCCAGCAGCCACACAGGGGGCGCGGGTGAAGCTTTCTTT
TRBV29-1	TRBJ1-1	.	13	.	CSVDVQPNTEAFF	TGCAGCGTTGACGTACAGCCGAACACTGAAGCTTTCTTT
TRBV27	TRBJ1-3	.	16	.	CASSLWQGRSGNTIYF	TGTGCCAGCAGTTTATGGCAGGGAAGGTCTGGAAACACCATATATTTT
TRBV7-9	TRBJ1-1	TRBD1	14	.	CASSQGQKNTEAFF	TGTGCCAGCAGCCAGGGACAGAAGAACACTGAAGCTTTCTTT
TRBV19	TRBJ1-1	TRBD1	14	.	CASGRGQGISEAFF	TGTGCCAGTGGAAGGGGACAGGGAATTTCTGAAGCTTTCTTT
TRBV30	TRBJ2-3	TRBD2	14	.	CAWRLAGGIDTQYF	TGTGCCTGGAGGCTAGCGGGGGGAATAGATACGCAGTATTTT
TRBV20-1	TRBJ1-1	.	11	.	CGSTQNTEAFF	TGCGGATCGACACAGAACACTGAAGCTTTCTTT
TRBV29-1	TRBJ2-3	.	12	.	CSARGVTDTQYF	TGCAGCGCTAGAGGCGTCACAGATACGCAGTATTTT